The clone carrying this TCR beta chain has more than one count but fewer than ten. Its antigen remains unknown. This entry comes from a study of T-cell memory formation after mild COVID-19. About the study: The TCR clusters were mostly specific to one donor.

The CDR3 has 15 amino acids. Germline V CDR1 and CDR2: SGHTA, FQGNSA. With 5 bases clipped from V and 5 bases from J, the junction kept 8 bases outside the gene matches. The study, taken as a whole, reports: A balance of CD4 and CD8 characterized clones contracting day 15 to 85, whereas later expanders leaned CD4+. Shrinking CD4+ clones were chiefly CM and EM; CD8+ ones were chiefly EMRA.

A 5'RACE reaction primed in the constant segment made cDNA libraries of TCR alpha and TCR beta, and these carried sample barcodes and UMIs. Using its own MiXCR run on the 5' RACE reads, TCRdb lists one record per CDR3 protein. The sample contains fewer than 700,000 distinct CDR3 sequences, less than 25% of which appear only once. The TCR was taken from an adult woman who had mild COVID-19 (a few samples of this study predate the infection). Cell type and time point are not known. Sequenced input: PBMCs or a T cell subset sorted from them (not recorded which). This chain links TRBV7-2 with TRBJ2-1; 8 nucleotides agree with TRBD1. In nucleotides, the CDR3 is TGTGCCAGCAGCCCCGACAGGGGAATCCACAATGAGCAGTTCTTC. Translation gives CASSPDRGIHNEQFF.